Each of the 8 T cell receptor beta chains below was sequenced from the same sample in a study of blood T cell repertoires in COVID-19. The assay was immunoSEQ multiplex PCR, and TCRdb's table has in-frame clones only and misses some. The table shows around 60,000 clones, with roughly 90% occurring only once. Sequenced material: peripheral blood. The receptor set was obtained from a man between 60 and 70 years old with acute or convalescent COVID-19.

This chain connects TRBV28 to TRBJ1-3; D is perhaps TRBD1 (6 bases). There are 15 residues in the CDR3. CDR1 is MDHEN and CDR2 is SYDVKM in the germline V gene. The germline V and J ends were trimmed by 5 bases and 1 base, with 12 bases remaining between them. The CDR3 here is CASSLPTGSGNTIYF. DNA of the CDR3: TGTGCCAGCAGTCTTCCAACAGGGTCTGGAAACACCATATATTTT.

The genes are TRBV29-1 and TRBJ1-1; weak D call: TRBD1 (5 bases). The V gene lost 6 bases and the J gene lost 1 base, with 12 bases spanning the gap. CDR1 is SQVTM, CDR2 ANQGSEA, per germline. The CDR3 loop spans 13 amino acids. This chain's CDR3 is CSVREGWNTEAFF. For the CDR3, the DNA is TGCAGCGTCAGGGAGGGATGGAACACTGAAGCTTTCTTT.

The J gene is TRBJ1-1, the V gene TRBV13; 7 bases line up with TRBD1. Germline CDR1 reads PRHDT; CDR2 reads FYEKMQ (reference sequence). V was clipped by 8 bases and J by 4 bases; unmatched bases: 7. The CDR3 covers 13 residues. The CDR3 loop is CASLQGGGTEAFF. DNA of the CDR3: TGTGCCAGCTTGCAGGGGGGAGGCACTGAAGCTTTCTTT.

The V gene is TRBV5-6, the J gene TRBJ1-1; 7 nucleotides match TRBD1. Trimming at V came to 5 bases and at J to 4 bases, leaving 11 bases not matched to a gene. The CDR3 covers 15 residues. Germline V lookup: CDR1 SGHDT, CDR2 YYEEEE. The CDR3 reads CASSRDRRFGTEAFF. The CDR3 DNA is TGTGCCAGCAGTCGGGACAGAAGATTTGGCACTGAAGCTTTCTTT.

This chain connects TRBV7-9 to TRBJ1-2; no reliable D call. Trimming pared 2 bases from V and 2 bases from J, leaving 9 bases between. CDR1 is SEHNR, CDR2 FQNEAQ, per germline (reference sequence). The CDR3 is 14 residues long. The CDR3 here is CASSLLGGNYGYTF. The DNA for the CDR3 is TGTGCCAGCAGCTTATTGGGCGGGAACTATGGCTACACCTTC. The full variable domain, its missing parts supplied by reference TRBV7-9 and TRBJ1-2, is DTGVSQNPRHKITKRGQNVTFRCDPISEHNRLYWYRQTLGQGPEFLTYFQNEAQLEKSRLLSDRFSAERPKGSFSTLEIQRTEQGDSAMYLCASSLLGGNYGYTFGSGTRLTVV.

The V gene is TRBV7-9, the J gene TRBJ1-4; no reliable D call. This CDR3 has 14 residues. V lost 2 bases to trimming and J lost 2 bases, with 6 bases between them. CDR1 and CDR2 (germline): SEHNR, FQNEAQ (reference sequence). CDR3 residues: CASSLIGTNEKLFF. The DNA for the CDR3 is TGTGCCAGCAGCTTAATCGGTACTAATGAAAAACTGTTTTTT.

A few counts support this clone. The rearrangement links TRBV2 to TRBJ2-3; D possibly corresponds to TRBD2 (7 bases). This CDR3 spans 16 amino acids. Germline loops: CDR1 SNHLY, CDR2 FYNNEI. Trimming stripped 1 base from V and 4 bases from J, with 15 bases between. Here the CDR3 DNA reads TGTGCCAGCAGTGAAGGACGAGGAGGGGGGGCAGATACGCAGTATTTT. This encodes CASSEGRGGGADTQYF. Looking up the rest from reference TRBV2 and TRBJ2-3 gives the full variable domain: EPEVTQTPSHQVTQMGQEVILRCVPISNHLYFYWYRQILGQKVEFLVSFYNNEISEKSEIFDDQFSVERPDGSNFTLKIRSTKLEDSAMYFCASSEGRGGGADTQYFGPGTRLTVL.

The chain carries TRBV2 and TRBJ2-3, with 8 positions matching TRBD1. Germline V gene data show CDR1 as SNHLY and CDR2 as FYNNEI. With V trimmed by 5 bases and J by 2 bases, 6 bases remained unmatched. CDR3 length: 15 amino acids. DNA of the CDR3: TGTGCCAGCAGTCGGGACAGGCACTACACAGATACGCAGTATTTT. Translating gives CASSRDRHYTDTQYF.